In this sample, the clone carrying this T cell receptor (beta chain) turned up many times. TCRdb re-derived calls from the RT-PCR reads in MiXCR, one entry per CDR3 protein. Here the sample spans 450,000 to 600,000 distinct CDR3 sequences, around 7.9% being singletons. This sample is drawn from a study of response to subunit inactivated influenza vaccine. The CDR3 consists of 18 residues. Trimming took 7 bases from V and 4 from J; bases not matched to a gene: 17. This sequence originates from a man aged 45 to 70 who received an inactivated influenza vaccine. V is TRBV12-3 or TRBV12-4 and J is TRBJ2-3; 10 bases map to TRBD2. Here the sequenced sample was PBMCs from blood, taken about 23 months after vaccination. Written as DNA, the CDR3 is TGTGCCAGCACCTCAATTGTCTCAAGCGGGGGGGCCTCAGATACGCAGTATTTT. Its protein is CASTSIVSSGGASDTQYF.